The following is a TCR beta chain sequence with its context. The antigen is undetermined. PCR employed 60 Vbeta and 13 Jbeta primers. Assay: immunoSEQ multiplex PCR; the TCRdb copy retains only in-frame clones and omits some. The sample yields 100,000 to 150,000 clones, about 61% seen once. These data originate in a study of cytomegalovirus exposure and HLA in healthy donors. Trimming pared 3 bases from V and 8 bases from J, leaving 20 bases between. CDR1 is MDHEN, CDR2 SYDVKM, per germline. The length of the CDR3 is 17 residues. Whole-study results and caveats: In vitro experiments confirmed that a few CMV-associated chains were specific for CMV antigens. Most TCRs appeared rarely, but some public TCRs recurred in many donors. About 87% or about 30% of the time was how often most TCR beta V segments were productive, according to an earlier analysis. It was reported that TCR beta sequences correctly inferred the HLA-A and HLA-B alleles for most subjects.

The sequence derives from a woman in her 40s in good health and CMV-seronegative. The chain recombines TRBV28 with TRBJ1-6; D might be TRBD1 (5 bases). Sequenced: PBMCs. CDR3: CASSFRRGLLPYSPLHF. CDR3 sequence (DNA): TGTGCCAGCAGTTTTAGGCGGGGCCTGCTGCCCTATTCACCCCTCCACTTT.